The 23 T cell receptor beta chains presented below share a single source sample, sequenced in a study of shared clonotypes between healthy human individuals. Repertoires were generated with immunoSEQ multiplex PCR, while TCRdb's copy carries only in-frame clones and drops some. The sample has nearly 1,000,000 clones, about 80% seen once. Sample: memory CD4+ T cells sorted from blood. The subset denotes: CD45RA-negative fraction. These receptors were taken from a man aged 18 to 30 in good health.

This clone was counted between two and nine times. This sequence joins TRBV5-1 and TRBJ1-1; D is ambiguous. Germline V CDR1 and CDR2: SGHRS, YFSETQ. V was cut by 4 bases and J by 6 bases, with 16 bases left in between. CDR3 length equals 14 residues. The CDR3 DNA follows: TGCGCCAGCAGCCCTGATTCAGGAGGCGCTGAAGCTTTCTTT. Translated: CASSPDSGGAEAFF.

In its sample, this clone was seen once. The chain links TRBV19 to TRBJ2-1; 11 bases align to TRBD2. This CDR3 contains 15 residues. Looked up from germline, CDR1 is LNHDA and CDR2 is SQIVND (reference sequence). With V trimmed by 7 bases and J by 7 bases, 9 bases remained unmatched. The CDR3 DNA reads TGTGCCAGTACCCCCGGGACTAGCGGACGTAATGAGCAGTTCTTC. Its protein product is CASTPGTSGRNEQFF. The entire variable domain, with the rest obtained from reference TRBV19 and TRBJ2-1, is as follows: DGGITQSPKYLFRKEGQNVTLSCEQNLNHDAMYWYRQDPGQGLRLIYYSQIVNDFQKGDIAEGYSVSREKKESFPLTVTSAQKNPTAFYLCASTPGTSGRNEQFFGPGTRLTVL.

V and J are TRBV28 and TRBJ1-4, with 7 bases that match TRBD1. Germline loops: CDR1 MDHEN, CDR2 SYDVKM. The ends lost 4 bases at V and 3 bases at J; junction bases unmatched: 5. CDR3 length: 15 amino acids. The CDR3 protein is CASSSTGLANEKLFF. The CDR3 DNA reads as TGTGCCAGCAGTTCGACAGGGCTCGCTAATGAAAAACTGTTTTTT. Using reference TRBV28 and TRBJ1-4 for the parts outside the CDR3, the full variable domain is DVKVTQSSRYLVKRTGEKVFLECVQDMDHENMFWYRQDPGLGLRLIYFSYDVKMKEKGDIPEGYSVSREKKERFSLILESASTNQTSMYLCASSSTGLANEKLFFGSGTQLSVL.

CDR3 in amino acids: CAWGAGYSYEQYF. The CDR3 DNA sequence: TGTGCCTGGGGAGCAGGGTACTCCTACGAGCAGTACTTC. The chain is built from TRBV30 and TRBJ2-7; tentatively, D is TRBD1 (5 bases). Per the germline V gene, CDR1 is GTSNPN and CDR2 is SVGIG (reference sequence). The V and J ends lost 5 bases and 0 bases respectively, with 11 bases between them. The CDR3 runs 13 residues.

J is TRBJ2-3 and V is TRBV4-2; 7 nucleotides line up with TRBD1. Germline trimming cut 0 bases from V and 2 bases from J; bases unmatched to any gene: 5. Germline assignment: CDR1 LGHNA and CDR2 YNFKEQ. This CDR3 is 16 amino acids long. The CDR3 nucleotides are TGTGCCAGCAGCCAAGACCCGGGACAGCCCACAGATACGCAGTATTTT. Amino acid sequence: CASSQDPGQPTDTQYF.

This clone has only a few counts. Other nucleotide sequences from this sample produce the same CDR3. The rearrangement joins TRBV18 to TRBJ2-2; D gene unclear. With 1 base removed from V and 8 bases from J, the gap between germline ends came to 2 bases. CDR1 is KGHSH, CDR2 LQKENI, per germline. This CDR3 region has 11 residues. Written as DNA, the CDR3 is TGTGCCAGCTCACCACTTGGGGAGCTGTTTTTT. This gives the protein CASSPLGELFF.

The chain joins TRBV5-1 to TRBJ1-5, with D perhaps matching TRBD1 (5 bases). V shed 0 bases and J shed 4 bases, with 11 bases lying between them. CDR3 size: 15 residues. CDR1 SGHRS and CDR2 YFSETQ come from the germline V gene. CDR3 nucleotide sequence: TGCGCCAGCAGCTTGGAGGGGAAACCTAATCAGCCCCAGCATTTT. Its translation is CASSLEGKPNQPQHF.

The gene calls are TRBV30 and TRBJ1-1; no clear D. Germline loops: CDR1 GTSNPN, CDR2 SVGIG (reference sequence). This CDR3 is 15 amino acids long. V was cut by 3 bases and J by 0 bases, with 14 bases left in between. The CDR3 region is CAWSRGGSMNTEAFF. Here the CDR3 DNA reads TGTGCCTGGAGCCGAGGAGGATCTATGAACACTGAAGCTTTCTTT.

Only a few counts were recorded for this clone. The V call is TRBV5-6, the J call TRBJ1-5; possible D gene TRBD1, 6 bases. This CDR3 has 17 amino acids. V dropped 4 bases and J dropped 12 bases, with 29 bases sitting between them. Germline V lookup: CDR1 SGHDT, CDR2 YYEEEE. The CDR3 nucleotides read TGTGCCAGCAGCCCGGGGGGCAGCAGGGCGGGTGTTCGGCGCCAGCATTTT. Its protein is CASSPGGSRAGVRRQHF.

On this clone: Other nucleotide sequences from this sample produce the same CDR3. The rearrangement links TRBV10-3 to TRBJ1-4; 9 bases are shared with TRBD1. CDR3 length: 14 residues. J was trimmed by 8 bases and V by 2 bases; bases with no gene match: 3. Germline V gene lookup returns CDR1 ENHRY and CDR2 SYGVKD. CDR3 protein: CAISEGQGNEKLFF. The DNA for the CDR3 is TGTGCCATCAGTGAGGGACAGGGGAACGAAAAACTGTTTTTT.

The chain links TRBV19 to TRBJ2-7, with TRBD2 as a possible D gene (6 bases). The germline CDR1 and CDR2 sequences are LNHDA and SQIVND (reference sequence). Trimming removed 10 bases from V and 1 base from J, with 17 bases in between. This CDR3 spans 14 amino acids. The CDR3 DNA reads as TGTGCCACCCAGGACCTCGGAGGGTCCTACGAGCAGTACTTC. Translating gives CATQDLGGSYEQYF.

This chain connects TRBV2 to TRBJ2-2; D uncertain. Germline V gene sequence: CDR1 SNHLY, CDR2 FYNNEI. Trimming took 7 bases from V and 7 from J, leaving 7 bases between them. This CDR3 has 11 amino acids. CDR3 residues: CASTVGGELFF. CDR3 coding DNA: TGTGCCAGCACCGTTGGCGGGGAGCTGTTTTTT.

V gene TRBV10-1 combines with J gene TRBJ1-5; 10 bases line up with TRBD1. The CDR3 runs to 18 residues. V shed 8 bases and J 6 bases; nucleotides not matched to a gene: 19. The germline V gene encodes CDR1 WNHNN and CDR2 SYGVQD (reference sequence). The CDR3 nucleotides are TGCGCCAGCTATTCCGGGACAGGGGTAAGGGAAAGGACTCAGCCCCAGCATTTT. Translation: CASYSGTGVRERTQPQHF.

The V call is TRBV11-2, the J call TRBJ2-3; D not resolved. Trimming cost V 2 bases and J 3 bases, with 6 bases left between them. Germline assignment: CDR1 SGHAT and CDR2 FQNNGV. The CDR3 has 13 residues. CDR3 coding DNA: TGTGCCAGCAGCTTAAGCGTGACAGATACGCAGTATTTT. As protein: CASSLSVTDTQYF. Filled out from reference TRBV11-2 and TRBJ2-3, the complete variable domain reads EAGVAQSPRYKIIEKRQSVAFWCNPISGHATLYWYQQILGQGPKLLIQFQNNGVVDDSQLPKDRFSAERLKGVDSTLKIQPAKLEDSAVYLCASSLSVTDTQYFGPGTRLTVL.

This sequence joins TRBV4-3 and TRBJ2-1, with 7 bases lining up with TRBD2. The CDR3 is 16 amino acids. Germline trimming cut 3 bases from V and 6 bases from J; bases unmatched to any gene: 11. Germline CDR1 is LGHNA and CDR2 is YSLEER. The CDR3: CASSHPWASGVNEQFF. CDR3 DNA sequence: TGCGCCAGCAGCCATCCCTGGGCTAGCGGTGTCAATGAGCAGTTCTTC.

The table lists this clone with many counts. V gene TRBV7-2 combines with J gene TRBJ1-4; D remains unclear. In germline, CDR1 is SGHTA, CDR2 FQGNSA. There are 15 residues in the CDR3. Trimming left V 5 bases short and J 11 bases short, with 21 bases between. CDR3 sequence reads: CASSPNSAQLEKLFF. DNA of the CDR3: TGTGCCAGCAGCCCCAACAGTGCGCAACTAGAGAAACTGTTTTTT.

The chain links TRBV4-3 to TRBJ2-6; no firm D call. V dropped 1 base and J dropped 3 bases, with 13 bases sitting between them. This CDR3 is built from 17 residues. Germline CDR1 is LGHNA and CDR2 is YSLEER. Here the CDR3 reads CASSQASDSSGANVLTF. For the CDR3, the DNA is TGCGCCAGCAGCCAAGCCTCAGACTCTAGTGGGGCCAACGTCCTGACTTTC.

This chain connects TRBV15 to TRBJ1-4; weak D call: TRBD1 (5 bases). The V and J ends lost 1 base and 3 bases respectively, with 12 bases between them. Germline values: CDR1 LNHNV, CDR2 YYDKDF (reference sequence). This CDR3 has 16 amino acids. The CDR3 DNA sequence: TGTGCCACCAGCAGAGCCCGGACAACTTCTAATGAAAAACTGTTTTTT. Encoded protein: CATSRARTTSNEKLFF.

V and J are TRBV7-6 and TRBJ2-5; D gene unclear. Between the trimmed V and J ends, which lost 3 bases and 2 bases, there was a span of 7 bases. The V gene's germline CDR1 is SGHVS and CDR2 FNYEAQ. CDR3 size: 13 residues. This CDR3 reads CASSFSRQETQYF. CDR3 DNA: TGTGCCAGCAGCTTCTCTAGACAAGAGACCCAGTACTTC. The variable domain in full, completed from reference TRBV7-6 and TRBJ2-5, reads GAGVSQSPRYKVTKRGQDVALRCDPISGHVSLYWYRQALGQGPEFLTYFNYEAQQDKSGLPNDRFSAERPEGSISTLTIQRTEQRDSAMYRCASSFSRQETQYFGPGTRLLVL.

This CDR3 reads CASSLWVGETQYF. The CDR3 DNA sequence: TGTGCCAGCAGTTTATGGGTAGGAGAGACCCAGTACTTC. The V and J genes are TRBV27 and TRBJ2-5, with unresolved D. There are 13 residues in the CDR3. Germline CDR1 is MNHEY and CDR2 is SMNVEV (reference sequence). Trimming cost V 1 base and J 4 bases, with 7 bases left between them.

The chain recombines TRBV5-1 with TRBJ2-7, with a possible D match to TRBD1 (6 bases). Germline CDR1 reads SGHRS; CDR2 reads YFSETQ. Between the trimmed V and J ends, which lost 6 bases and 2 bases, there was a span of 15 bases. The CDR3 extends over 14 amino acids. The CDR3 spells CASTVGQGTYEQYF. In nucleotides, the CDR3 is TGCGCCAGCACCGTGGGACAAGGGACCTACGAGCAGTACTTC.

As regards this clone: Other DNA variants within this sample encode the same CDR3. This sequence joins TRBV5-1 and TRBJ1-5; D unclear. Germline lookup yields CDR1 SGHRS and CDR2 YFSETQ. Trimming left V 0 bases short and J 4 bases short, with 8 bases between. The CDR3 is made up of 14 amino acids. CDR3 region: CASSLVGGNQPQHF. The CDR3 bases are TGCGCCAGCAGCTTGGTAGGAGGAAATCAGCCCCAGCATTTT.

This chain joins TRBV19 and TRBJ2-7; 12 nucleotides line up with TRBD2. This CDR3 region has 16 residues. V lost 4 bases and J lost 0; bases outside the gene matches: 4. The germline V gene has CDR1 LNHDA and CDR2 SQIVND (reference sequence). CDR3 in DNA: TGTGCCAGTAGTAGAGGACTAGCGGGAAACTCCTACGAGCAGTACTTC. It is translated as CASSRGLAGNSYEQYF.